Presented here are 32 T cell receptor beta chains from one specimen sequenced in a study of T cells after yellow fever vaccination (dated by TCRdb to about 2019). The treatment or condition label of this sample denotes: live attenuated yellow fever vaccine strain. The library was prepared using 5' RACE. Sequencing was performed on an Illumina HiSeq 2500. TCRdb trimmed the raw reads at Q25, called clones with MiXCR and kept productive beta chains. Each entry merges the rows of one CDR3 protein and shows their most common DNA and genes. The sample profile shows more than 350,000 distinct CDR3 sequences; more than 9% of them were found once. The top ten constitute less than 20% of the sample. Source: PBMCs, taken on the day of the first yellow fever vaccination. Receptors were obtained from a young man who received the YFV17D yellow fever vaccine.

The V gene is TRBV10-2, the J gene TRBJ1-1, with a weak D call TRBD1 (5 bases). The CDR3 covers 14 residues. The germline CDR1 and CDR2 sequences are WSHSY and SAAADI. Trimming removed 6 bases from V and 2 bases from J, with 13 bases in between. CDR3 bases: TGCGCCAGCAGGCTCCCGACAGTAAACACTGAAGCTTTCTTT. It is translated as CASRLPTVNTEAFF.

This clonotype was counted only a few times. The V call is TRBV5-6, the J call TRBJ2-2; no reliable D call. This CDR3 has 12 amino acids. Germline values: CDR1 SGHDT, CDR2 YYEEEE. Trimming took 4 bases from V and 6 from J, leaving 7 bases between them. The CDR3 DNA follows: TGTGCCAGCAGCCGACTTTCCGGGGAGCTGTTTTTT. As protein: CASSRLSGELFF.

The V gene is TRBV29-1, the J gene TRBJ1-4; D unresolved. V was pared by 0 bases and J by 8 bases, with 7 bases between. CDR3 length: 12 residues. The germline V gene has CDR1 SQVTM and CDR2 ANQGSEA. Here the CDR3 reads CSVEEHEEKLFF. The CDR3 DNA reads TGCAGCGTTGAAGAGCACGAGGAAAAACTGTTTTTT.

There are a few counts of this clonotype. The rearrangement uses TRBV6-5 and TRBJ2-1; 9 bases map to TRBD2. Losses at the gene ends were 6 bases for V and 0 bases for J; bases not matched to a gene: 6. Germline values: CDR1 MNHEY, CDR2 SVGAGI. This CDR3 contains 16 residues. CDR3 residues: CASRLAGRSSYNEQFF. The CDR3 region has the DNA TGTGCCAGCAGGCTAGCGGGGAGATCCTCCTACAATGAGCAGTTCTTC.

The genes are TRBV11-2 and TRBJ2-2; 8 bases are shared with TRBD1. The CDR3 is 15 amino acids. Trimming cost V 5 bases and J 4 bases; bases outside gene matches: 6. The V gene's germline CDR1 is SGHAT and CDR2 FQNNGV. CDR3 DNA: TGTGCCAGCAGCATAGTAGGGACAGGCACCGGGGAGCTGTTTTTT. This codes for CASSIVGTGTGELFF.

This clonotype was seen a few times. The J gene is TRBJ1-2, the V gene TRBV4-3, with 9 positions matching TRBD1. The ends lost 2 bases at V and 5 bases at J; junction bases unmatched: 3. The CDR3 has 14 amino acids. Germline V gene lookup returns CDR1 LGHNA and CDR2 YSLEER. The CDR3 coding sequence is TGCGCCAGCAGCCAACCGGGACAGGGTTATGGCTACACCTTC. Encoded protein: CASSQPGQGYGYTF.

V is TRBV4-2 and J is TRBJ2-2; D ambiguous. The germline V and J ends were trimmed by 4 bases and 7 bases, with 13 bases remaining between them. CDR3 size: 14 residues. Germline assignment: CDR1 LGHNA and CDR2 YNFKEQ. The CDR3 protein is CASSRESTYGELFF. As DNA, the CDR3 is TGTGCCAGCAGCCGAGAATCAACCTACGGGGAGCTGTTTTTT.

The rearrangement uses TRBV6-5 and TRBJ1-1; D not resolved. Looked up from germline, CDR1 is MNHEY and CDR2 is SVGAGI. This CDR3 is 14 amino acids long. The germline V and J ends were trimmed by 4 bases and 0 bases, with 9 bases remaining between them. The DNA of the CDR3 is TGTGCCAGCAGTTCCGGAACCATGAACACTGAAGCTTTCTTT. It encodes CASSSGTMNTEAFF.

This chain connects TRBV7-2 to TRBJ2-3, with D possibly TRBD1 on 6 matching bases. The CDR3 has 16 residues. V shed 5 bases and J shed 1 base, with 16 bases lying between them. CDR1 and CDR2 from the germline V gene are SGHTA and FQGNSA. In DNA form, the CDR3 reads TGTGCCAGCAGCGCCCGTACAGGGTTGGGCACAGATACGCAGTATTTT. Its translation: CASSARTGLGTDTQYF.

This clonotype was observed at least ten times. This sequence joins TRBV14 and TRBJ2-3; D may correspond to TRBD1 or TRBD2 (5 bases each). This CDR3 contains 14 residues. From germline, CDR1 is SGHDN and CDR2 FVKESK. The germline V and J ends were trimmed by 2 bases and 6 bases, with 12 bases remaining between them. CDR3 in DNA: TGTGCCAGCAGCCAACAGGGACCCTGGGATACGCAGTATTTT. This translates into CASSQQGPWDTQYF.

The CDR3 sequence is CASSAPGGLTHTGELFF. In nucleotides, the CDR3 is TGTGCCAGCAGCGCCCCGGGGGGACTTACTCACACCGGGGAGCTGTTTTTT. The genes are TRBV9 and TRBJ2-2; 7 bases match TRBD2. V gave up 3 bases and J gave up 3 bases; unmatched junction bases: 11. Germline loops: CDR1 SGDLS, CDR2 YYNGEE. This CDR3 contains 17 residues.

The chain has TRBV3-1 and TRBJ2-3; D is undetermined. This CDR3 is built from 14 residues. The germline V gene encodes CDR1 LGHDT and CDR2 YNNKEL (reference sequence). V was pared by 8 bases and J by 0 bases, with 12 bases between. For the CDR3, the DNA is TGTGCCAGCGGACGGACGGTCAGCACAGATACGCAGTATTTT. This gives the protein CASGRTVSTDTQYF.

The gene calls are TRBV20-1 and TRBJ2-3; perhaps D is TRBD1 or TRBD2 (6 bases each). Germline assignment: CDR1 DFQATT and CDR2 SNEGSKA (reference sequence). Trimming shortened V by 2 bases and J by 3 bases, and 18 bases separated the two germline ends. There are 16 residues in the CDR3. The CDR3 DNA is TGCAGTGCTAGAAACCCGTGGAGGGGGGAAACAGATACGCAGTATTTT. This gives the protein CSARNPWRGETDTQYF.

This clonotype was recorded a few times. The chain couples TRBV27 to TRBJ1-6; a possible D gene is TRBD1 (5 bases). V dropped 2 bases and J dropped 9 bases, with 11 bases sitting between them. This CDR3 comprises 14 residues. Looked up from germline, CDR1 is MNHEY and CDR2 is SMNVEV (reference sequence). DNA for the CDR3: TGTGCCAGCAGTTTAATGGGGGGAGGTTCACCCCTCCACTTT. This codes for CASSLMGGGSPLHF.

This clonotype has only a few counts. The V gene is TRBV20-1, the J gene TRBJ2-5, with D perhaps matching TRBD2 (6 bases). CDR1 is DFQATT and CDR2 is SNEGSKA in the germline V gene (reference sequence). The CDR3 consists of 13 residues. V lost 3 bases to trimming and J lost 4 bases, with 12 bases between them. The CDR3 bases are TGCAGTGCTAGGGAGGGAATAGGAGAGACCCAGTACTTC. This gives the protein CSAREGIGETQYF.

This clonotype was counted only a few times. V and J are TRBV5-1 and TRBJ2-5; D is possibly TRBD1 (5 bases). CDR1 and CDR2 from the germline V gene are SGHRS and YFSETQ. This CDR3 contains 13 residues. Trimming removed 9 bases from V and 1 base from J, with 13 bases in between. DNA of the CDR3: TGCGCCACCAAAGGGGCTCTCCAAGAGACCCAGTACTTC. This codes for CATKGALQETQYF.

The table lists this clonotype with a few counts. The chain is built from TRBV4-1 and TRBJ1-1; possibly TRBD1 for D (5 bases). Trimming left V 4 bases short and J 2 bases short, with 11 bases between. Germline CDR1 is MGHRA and CDR2 is YSYEKL. CDR3 length: 14 amino acids. In DNA, the CDR3 is TGCGCCAGCAGCCGGGCAACAGGCAACACTGAAGCTTTCTTT. Translation gives CASSRATGNTEAFF.

This clonotype was seen at least ten times. Here the CDR3 reads CASSLSPLKGYTDTQYF. Written as DNA, the CDR3 is TGTGCCAGCAGCTTGTCCCCCCTGAAGGGCTACACAGATACGCAGTATTTT. The chain is built from TRBV5-6 and TRBJ2-3, with D unclear. The CDR3 runs to 17 residues. Germline assignment: CDR1 SGHDT and CDR2 YYEEEE. Trimming stripped 1 base from V and 2 bases from J, with 17 bases between. The whole variable domain, remainder taken from reference TRBV5-6 and TRBJ2-3, is DAGVTQSPTHLIKTRGQQVTLRCSPKSGHDTVSWYQQALGQGPQFIFQYYEEEERQRGNFPDRFSGHQFPNYSSELNVNALLLGDSALYLCASSLSPLKGYTDTQYFGPGTRLTVL.

This clonotype has only a few counts. The CDR3 protein is CASRSAEGAYNEQFF. The DNA of the CDR3 is TGTGCCAGCAGGAGCGCGGAGGGGGCCTACAATGAGCAGTTCTTC. The chain has TRBV12-3 or TRBV12-4 and TRBJ2-1; the D gene could be TRBD1 or TRBD2 (6 bases each). CDR3 length: 15 amino acids. The V and J ends lost 6 bases and 2 bases respectively, with 14 bases between them.

This clonotype was seen repeatedly, ten times or more. V is TRBV21-1 and J is TRBJ2-1; the table's D call, TRBD1, has no DNA check behind it. TRBV21-1 is marked as a pseudogene. This CDR3 contains 14 residues. Written as DNA, the CDR3 is TGTGCCAGCACCTGTAGGGGGGCGGACAATGAGCAGTTCTTC. Its protein product is CASTCRGADNEQFF.

The table lists this clonotype with a few counts. This rearrangement joins TRBV4-3 to TRBJ2-5, with a possible D match to TRBD2 (5 bases). The germline V gene has CDR1 LGHNA and CDR2 YSLEER. The CDR3 covers 15 residues. V was pared by 1 base and J by 5 bases, with 14 bases between. CDR3 residues: CASSQARGLGETQYF. CDR3 DNA: TGCGCCAGCAGCCAAGCCCGGGGTTTAGGGGAGACCCAGTACTTC.

The J gene is TRBJ2-1, the V gene TRBV4-1, with 10 bases that match TRBD1. The CDR3 length is 16 residues. V was clipped by 4 bases and J by 8 bases; unmatched bases: 11. CDR1 and CDR2 from the germline V gene are MGHRA and YSYEKL. The DNA for the CDR3 is TGCGCCAGCAGCCTAGACGACAGGGGGCTCGGGGATGAGCAGTTCTTC. Translation gives CASSLDDRGLGDEQFF.

This clonotype was seen a few times. The chain carries TRBV6-5 and TRBJ1-6; no firm D call. Germline V gene lookup returns CDR1 MNHEY and CDR2 SVGAGI. Between the trimmed V and J ends, which lost 0 bases and 8 bases, there was a span of 11 bases. This CDR3 spans 15 amino acids. The CDR3 loop reads CASSYSAAEYSPLHF. DNA for the CDR3: TGTGCCAGCAGTTACTCGGCAGCAGAATATTCACCCCTCCACTTT.

Regarding this clonotype: With a much larger clone just one base away, this may be a read error. This rearrangement joins TRBV2 to TRBJ2-7; 7 bases line up with TRBD1. Germline V gene data show CDR1 as SNHLY and CDR2 as FYNNEI. The CDR3 sequence is 12 residues long. Trimming took 6 bases from V and 5 from J; bases not matched to a gene: 4. CDR3 residues: CASSQQGNEQYF. CDR3 bases: TGTGCCAGCAGCCAACAGGGGAACGAGCAGTACTTC.

In its sample, this clonotype was seen a few times. The J gene is TRBJ2-4, the V gene TRBV27; perhaps TRBD2 as D (6 bases). Trimming removed 3 bases at V and 9 bases at J, with 15 bases between. Germline V gene lookup returns CDR1 MNHEY and CDR2 SMNVEV (reference sequence). This CDR3 is 14 amino acids long. The CDR3, as DNA: TGTGCCAGCAGTTTGAGTAGCGGAGCGGGCATTCAGTACTTC. Translating it yields CASSLSSGAGIQYF.

Only a few counts were recorded for this clonotype. The chain combines TRBV24-1 with TRBJ2-4; 8 nucleotides align to TRBD1. CDR3 length equals 14 residues. Germline V gene lookup returns CDR1 KGHDR and CDR2 SFDVKD. The V and J ends lost 5 bases and 9 bases, in that order; junction bases with no gene match: 8. CDR3 region: CATSATGAAGIQYF. In DNA form, the CDR3 reads TGTGCCACCAGTGCGACAGGGGCCGCAGGCATTCAGTACTTC.

This clonotype was seen a handful of times. The chain uses TRBV4-1 and TRBJ1-2; D gene ambiguous. V was trimmed by 4 bases and J by 2 bases, leaving 11 bases between them. CDR3 length equals 14 residues. In germline, CDR1 is MGHRA, CDR2 YSYEKL. This CDR3 reads CASSRLGLNYGYTF. CDR3 DNA sequence: TGCGCCAGCAGCCGGCTGGGGTTGAACTATGGCTACACCTTC.

V gene TRBV18 combines with J gene TRBJ2-5; TRBD1 aligns across 8 bases. Germline CDR1 reads KGHSH; CDR2 reads LQKENI. This CDR3 has 15 residues. V lost 2 bases, J lost 6 bases, and 8 bases stayed unmatched. CDR3 nucleotides: TGTGCCAGCTCACCAAGGGGGACAGGTGGACAGACCCAGTACTTC. Residues: CASSPRGTGGQTQYF. The full variable domain, with the rest looked up from reference TRBV18 and TRBJ2-5, is NAGVMQNPRHLVRRRGQEARLRCSPMKGHSHVYWYRQLPEEGLKFMVYLQKENIIDESGMPKERFSAEFPKEGPSILRIQQVVRGDSAAYFCASSPRGTGGQTQYFGPGTRLLVL.

The CDR3 here is CASSQGDLSGHGYTF. CDR3 DNA sequence: TGTGCCAGCAGCCAAGGAGATCTTTCAGGGCATGGCTACACCTTC. V is TRBV3-1 and J is TRBJ1-2; D may be TRBD1 (5 bases). Germline V gives CDR1 LGHDT, CDR2 YNNKEL (reference sequence). This CDR3 spans 15 amino acids. V was shortened by 1 base and J by 6 bases, with 15 bases between the two germline ends.

This clonotype was observed a few times. The gene calls are TRBV20-1 and TRBJ2-2; no definite D call. Germline values: CDR1 DFQATT, CDR2 SNEGSKA (reference sequence). Trimming removed 0 bases at V and 1 base at J, with 9 bases between. The CDR3 loop spans 15 amino acids. The CDR3 is CSARDLNKNTGELFF. The CDR3 bases are TGCAGTGCTAGAGATCTGAACAAGAACACCGGGGAGCTGTTTTTT.

The chain employs TRBV2 and TRBJ1-5; TRBD1 might be the D (6 bases). Germline V CDR1 and CDR2: SNHLY, FYNNEI. V lost 6 bases and J 6 bases, leaving 9 bases between the germline ends. The CDR3 spans 12 residues. CDR3 residues: CASREGGQPQHF. The DNA of the CDR3 is TGTGCCAGCAGGGAGGGGGGTCAGCCCCAGCATTTT. The complete variable domain, with remaining parts taken from reference TRBV2 and TRBJ1-5, reads EPEVTQTPSHQVTQMGQEVILRCVPISNHLYFYWYRQILGQKVEFLVSFYNNEISEKSEIFDDQFSVERPDGSNFTLKIRSTKLEDSAMYFCASREGGQPQHFGDGTRLSIL.

The CDR3: CATSAAVTDTQYF. The CDR3 nucleotides read TGTGCCACCAGTGCAGCGGTGACAGATACGCAGTATTTT. The chain combines TRBV24-1 with TRBJ2-3, with D perhaps TRBD2 (5 bases). CDR1 is KGHDR and CDR2 is SFDVKD in the germline V gene. The CDR3 extends over 13 amino acids. Between the trimmed V and J ends, which lost 5 bases and 3 bases, there was a span of 8 bases.